These 2 T cell receptor beta chains originate from one sample sequenced in a study of CD8+CD57+ T cells in acquired aplastic anemia. CDR3 and TCR beta VDJ profiling relied on genomic DNA as the template. TCRdb passed the reads through MiXCR, listing each CDR3 protein once. The sample holds about 110,000 distinct CDR3 sequences, around half seen once. Sequences were obtained from sorted CD4+, CD8+, or CD8+CD57+ T cells (not recorded which) from PBMCs. The source is a human donor in good health, serving as a control.

This clonotype showed up just a few times. The chain uses TRBV20-1 and TRBJ1-2; tentatively, D is TRBD1 (5 bases). The CDR3 is made up of 13 amino acids. V lost 0 bases and J lost 8, with 13 bases in between. CDR1 DFQATT and CDR2 SNEGSKA come from the germline V gene (reference sequence). CDR3 amino acids: CSARDLEGRGYTF. As DNA, the CDR3 is TGCAGTGCTAGAGATCTGGAGGGACGCGGCTACACCTTC.

This clonotype was seen at least ten times. V gene TRBV20-1 combines with J gene TRBJ2-7; 9 bases map to TRBD1. The junction had 4 bases not matched to a gene; V was cut back by 5 bases and J by 5 bases. The germline CDR1 and CDR2 sequences are DFQATT and SNEGSKA (reference sequence). CDR3 size: 12 residues. CDR3 amino acids: CSAGGTGNEQYF. CDR3 DNA: TGCAGTGCTGGAGGGACAGGGAACGAGCAGTACTTC.